Detailed here is one TCR beta chain. This entry is derived from a study of T cell changes during pregnancy in multiple sclerosis. Sequencing used immunoSEQ multiplex PCR; TCRdb keeps in-frame clones, though not all of them. The table lists around 56,000 clones, around 91% of them singletons, with around 1.8% in the top ten. Per germline, CDR1 MNHNS and CDR2 SASEGT. Trimming took off 4 bases at V and 3 bases at J, with 12 bases between the two ends. The CDR3 runs to 14 residues. Sequencing was performed on peripheral blood, taken after pregnancy. This TCR came from a female donor with multiple sclerosis, enrolled in a pregnancy study. The chain combines TRBV6-1 with TRBJ1-1; D is ambiguous. As DNA, the CDR3 is TGTGCCAGCAGTGTATTGGACGGGGACACTGAAGCTTTCTTT. This gives the protein CASSVLDGDTEAFF.